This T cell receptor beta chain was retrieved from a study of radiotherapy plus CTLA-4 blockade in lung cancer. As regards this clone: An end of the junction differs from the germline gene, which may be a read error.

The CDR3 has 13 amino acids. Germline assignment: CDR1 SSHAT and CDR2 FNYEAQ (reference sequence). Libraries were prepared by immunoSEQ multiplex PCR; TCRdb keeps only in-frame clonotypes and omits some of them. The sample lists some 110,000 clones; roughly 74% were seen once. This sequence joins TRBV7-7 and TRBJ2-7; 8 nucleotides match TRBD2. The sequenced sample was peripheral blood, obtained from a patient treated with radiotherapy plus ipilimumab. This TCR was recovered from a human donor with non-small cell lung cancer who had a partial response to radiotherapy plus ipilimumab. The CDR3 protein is CASSPGAGDEQYF. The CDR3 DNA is TGTGCTAGCAGCCCGGGAGCGGGAGACGAGCAGTACTTC.